The clone carrying this TCR beta chain was observed once. The table came from immunoSEQ multiplex PCR; TCRdb's copy has only in-frame clones and leaves some out. Among tens of thousands of clones listed, just under 85% were seen once. This sample stems from a study of control samples from healthy donors and cancer patients. Germline CDR1 reads LNHDA; CDR2 reads SQIVND (reference sequence). The CDR3 runs to 13 residues. V lost 8 bases and J lost 5; bases outside the gene matches: 5. This TCR was recovered from a man aged 25-45 years in good health. J is TRBJ1-1 and V is TRBV19; 10 bases agree with TRBD1. The sequencing input was blood. The CDR3 protein is CASWTGGVTEAFF. For the CDR3, the DNA is TGTGCCAGTTGGACAGGGGGAGTGACTGAAGCTTTCTTT.